This T cell receptor (beta chain) emerged from a study of response to subunit inactivated influenza vaccine. Findings of the study overall: There was a suggestion from the authors that each seasonal influenza vaccination recruits few new T cells.

CDR1 is PRHDT, CDR2 FYEKMQ, per germline (reference sequence). The junction had 6 bases not matched to a gene; V was cut back by 4 bases and J by 5 bases. This CDR3 is 15 amino acids long. TCRdb re-derived calls from the RT-PCR reads in MiXCR, one entry per CDR3 protein. Counted here are 650,000 to 850,000 distinct CDR3 sequences, 11% to 15% occurring once; the ten biggest clones make up 6% to 7%. This clonotype was found a few times. The antigen is not known. The clonotype comes from a middle-aged man who received an inactivated influenza vaccine. V is TRBV13 and J is TRBJ1-1; 11 bases map to TRBD1. This specimen consisted of PBMCs from blood, obtained roughly 15 days before vaccination. DNA for the CDR3: TGTGCCAGCAGCTCCGGACAGGGGGCTGGAACTGAAGCTTTCTTT. Translation: CASSSGQGAGTEAFF.